This entry features one T cell receptor beta chain sequence. Antigen specificity is unknown. V was pared by 4 bases and J by 3 bases, with 16 bases between. CDR1 is LNHDA, CDR2 SQIVND, per germline (reference sequence). There are 17 residues in the CDR3. Both 60 Vbeta primers and 13 Jbeta primers went into the PCR. Clones were read by immunoSEQ multiplex PCR, and TCRdb kept only the in-frame ones, dropping some. In the table there are roughly 160,000 clones, 80% to 90% of which are singletons. This entry comes from a study of cytomegalovirus exposure and HLA in healthy donors. Overall study results and limits: TCR beta sequences reportedly predicted most subjects' HLA-A and HLA-B alleles accurately.

The sequenced material came from PBMCs. This chain joins TRBV19 and TRBJ1-6, with D unresolved. This sequence was found in a man aged 18 to 30 in good health and CMV-seropositive. CDR3 in amino acids: CASSKNIGLNYNSPLHF. The DNA of the CDR3 is TGTGCCAGTAGTAAAAACATCGGACTGAACTATAATTCACCCCTCCACTTT.